This T cell receptor beta chain was retrieved from a study of cytomegalovirus exposure and HLA in healthy donors. The PCR ran on 60 Vbeta and 13 Jbeta primers. Generated by immunoSEQ multiplex PCR, the TCRdb table keeps only in-frame clones and is missing some. The sample contains 310,000 or so clones, around 90% of which appear only once. CDR1 and CDR2 from the germline V gene are SGHNT and YYREEE (reference sequence). CDR3 size: 14 residues. Germline trimming cut 4 bases from V and 5 bases from J; bases unmatched to any gene: 6. J is TRBJ1-2 and V is TRBV5-4, with 9 positions matching TRBD1. Material for sequencing was PBMCs. The receptor comes from a young woman in good health and CMV-seronegative. CDR3 protein: CASSPTGGGYGYTF. The DNA of the CDR3 is TGTGCCAGCAGCCCGACAGGGGGGGGGTATGGCTACACCTTC. The full variable domain, its missing parts supplied by reference TRBV5-4 and TRBJ1-2, is ETGVTQSPTHLIKTRGQQVTLRCSSQSGHNTVSWYQQALGQGPQFIFQYYREEENGRGNFPPRFSGLQFPNYSSELNVNALELDDSALYLCASSPTGGGYGYTFGSGTRLTVV.